This is a list of T cell receptor beta chains from one sample in a study of shared clonotypes between healthy human individuals. Using immunoSEQ multiplex PCR, the repertoire was profiled, and TCRdb retains in-frame clones only, with some absent. This sample has some 600,000 clones, with about 95% found just once. The sample comprised naive CD8+ T cells sorted from blood. The receptors shown here come from a woman aged 25 to 39 in good health. The CDR3 runs from the conserved cysteine through the conserved F or W. Fields, in order: CDR3 length, clone size, J gene, V gene, D gene, CDR3 protein, CDR3 DNA. A D gene is named only where the DNA matches it firmly. Only some rows state a clone size, as once, few, many or a class for expanded clones.

14	NA	TRBJ1-5	TRBV9	NA	CASSVGGRNQPQHF	TGTGCCAGCAGCGTAGGGGGGCGGAATCAGCCCCAGCATTTT
13	NA	TRBJ2-5	TRBV5-5	NA	CASSPEAGETQYF	TGTGCCAGCAGCCCCGAAGCGGGAGAGACCCAGTACTTC
18	NA	TRBJ2-5	TRBV18	TRBD2	CASSPPGVQREPWETQYF	TGTGCCAGCTCACCACCGGGGGTCCAGCGGGAGCCGTGGGAGACCCAGTACTTC
15	NA	TRBJ2-5	TRBV9	NA	CASSVGGLGGETQYF	TGTGCCAGCAGCGTAGGTGGACTTGGAGGGGAGACCCAGTACTTC
12	NA	TRBJ2-7	TRBV7-9	NA	CASSFSGNEQYF	TGTGCCAGCAGCTTTTCGGGGAACGAGCAGTACTTC
16	NA	TRBJ2-3	TRBV27	TRBD2	CASSYASGRVVRAQYF	TGTGCCAGCAGTTATGCTAGCGGGAGGGTCGTCCGGGCGCAGTATTTT
12	NA	TRBJ2-4	TRBV6-5	TRBD1	CASSNGTALLDF	TGTGCCAGCAGTAACGGGACAGCGCTCTTGGACTTC
10	NA	TRBJ1-1	TRBV5-8	TRBD1	CAGRQGKAFF	TGTGCCGGGCGACAGGGAAAAGCTTTCTTT
13	NA	TRBJ1-5	TRBV7-2	NA	CASSLILDEPQHF	TGTGCCAGCAGCTTAATTTTGGATGAGCCCCAGCATTTT
17	NA	TRBJ2-2	TRBV15	TRBD1	CATSRDKGQGVTGELFF	TGTGCCACCAGCAGAGATAAAGGACAGGGGGTTACCGGGGAGCTGTTTTTT
12	once	TRBJ2-2	TRBV27	NA	CASSPPAGELFF	TGTGCCAGCAGTCCCCCGGCCGGGGAGCTGTTTTTT
14	NA	TRBJ1-5	TRBV27	NA	CASSSSNRGQPQHF	TGTGCCAGCAGTTCGTCAAACCGGGGGCAGCCCCAGCATTTT
15	NA	TRBJ2-7	TRBV14	TRBD1	CASSQGPGQIDEQYF	TGTGCCAGCAGCCAGGGGCCGGGACAGATCGACGAGCAGTACTTC
15	NA	TRBJ2-1	TRBV4-1	TRBD2	CASSQARGPSGEQFF	TGCGCCAGCAGCCAAGCCCGGGGCCCTAGCGGTGAGCAGTTCTTC
15	NA	TRBJ1-1	TRBV25-1	NA	CASSESTYSGSEAFF	TGTGCCAGCAGTGAATCCACATACTCGGGCTCTGAAGCTTTCTTT
14	NA	TRBJ2-7	TRBV5-8	NA	CASSFPGSGYEQYF	TGTGCCAGCAGCTTCCCCGGTTCGGGGTACGAGCAGTACTTC
15	NA	TRBJ1-4	TRBV7-9	TRBD1	CASSLEGTVNEKLFF	TGTGCCAGCAGCTTAGAGGGGACAGTCAATGAAAAACTGTTTTTT
14	NA	TRBJ1-5	TRBV2	NA	CASSGQFSNQPQHF	TGTGCCAGCAGTGGACAGTTTAGCAATCAGCCCCAGCATTTT
14	NA	TRBJ2-2	TRBV27	NA	CASSSGTNTGELFF	TGTGCCAGCAGTTCCGGAACGAACACCGGGGAGCTGTTTTTT
17	NA	TRBJ2-3	TRBV28	NA	CASSPSMKTTSTDTQYF	TGTGCCAGCAGTCCCTCTATGAAAACAACTAGCACAGATACGCAGTATTTT
12	NA	TRBJ2-1	TRBV7-9	NA	CASSWTGAEQFF	TGTGCCAGCAGCTGGACTGGTGCTGAGCAGTTCTTC
17	NA	TRBJ2-3	TRBV7-9	NA	CASSLEGGTIYTDTQYF	TGTGCCAGCAGCTTAGAGGGGGGGACTATATACACAGATACGCAGTATTTT
16	NA	TRBJ2-7	TRBV11-2	TRBD1	CASSLERTGAFEEQYF	TGTGCCAGCAGCTTAGAGAGGACAGGGGCCTTCGAGGAGCAGTACTTC
14	NA	TRBJ2-5	TRBV9	NA	CASSEGDPWETQYF	TGTGCCAGCAGCGAGGGGGACCCCTGGGAGACCCAGTACTTC
11	NA	TRBJ2-1	TRBV5-1	NA	CASSLLYEQFF	TGCGCCAGCAGCTTGTTATATGAGCAGTTCTTC
19	once	TRBJ2-4	TRBV7-8	TRBD2	CASSLSLAGGIAAKNIQYF	TGTGCCAGCAGCCTCTCCCTAGCGGGAGGGATAGCGGCCAAAAACATTCAGTACTTC
16	NA	TRBJ2-1	TRBV11-2	TRBD1	CASSTWDSSSYNEQFF	TGTGCCAGCAGCACCTGGGACAGTTCCTCCTACAATGAGCAGTTCTTC
12	once	TRBJ1-2	TRBV16	NA	CASSPRDGGYTF	TGTGCCAGCAGCCCCAGGGATGGCGGCTACACCTTC
15	NA	TRBJ1-2	TRBV19	NA	CASSTRPPGGYGYTF	TGTGCCAGTAGTACGAGACCACCGGGGGGCTATGGCTACACCTTC
13	NA	TRBJ1-5	TRBV19	NA	CASQDSGNQPQHF	TGTGCCAGTCAGGACAGTGGCAATCAGCCCCAGCATTTT
16	NA	TRBJ2-3	TRBV29-1	TRBD2	CSVEDGLAGPRDTQYF	TGCAGCGTTGAAGACGGACTAGCGGGTCCCCGAGATACGCAGTATTTT
16	NA	TRBJ1-2	TRBV4-2	NA	CASSQDTRQRSYGYTF	TGTGCCAGCAGCCAAGATACCAGACAGCGAAGCTATGGCTACACCTTC
13	NA	TRBJ2-5	TRBV6-6	NA	CASNRGSQETQYF	TGTGCCAGCAACCGCGGGTCCCAAGAGACCCAGTACTTC
13	once	TRBJ2-1	TRBV9	NA	CASSGGHNNEQFF	TGTGCCAGCAGCGGGGGACACAACAATGAGCAGTTCTTC
14	NA	TRBJ2-6	TRBV5-1	NA	CASSPYSGANVLTF	TGCGCCAGCAGCCCTTACTCTGGGGCCAACGTCCTGACTTTC
11	NA	TRBJ2-2	TRBV5-6	NA	CASSLHRELFF	TGTGCCAGCAGCTTGCACCGGGAGCTGTTTTTT
13	NA	TRBJ2-1	TRBV27	NA	CASSPTLGYEQFF	TGTGCCAGCTCTCCGACCCTAGGCTATGAGCAGTTCTTC
18	NA	TRBJ2-2	TRBV4-1	NA	CASSQVDSPFEGTGELFF	TGCGCCAGCAGCCAGGTGGACAGTCCCTTCGAGGGGACCGGGGAGCTGTTTTTT
11	NA	TRBJ2-7	TRBV19	NA	CATRTGYEQYF	TGTGCCACCAGGACTGGCTACGAGCAGTACTTC
15	NA	TRBJ2-1	TRBV15	NA	CATSDRQGNSNEQFF	TGTGCCACCAGCGATCGACAAGGGAACAGCAATGAGCAGTTCTTC
13	NA	TRBJ2-3	TRBV13	NA	CASSLGGRSTQYF	TGTGCCAGCAGCTTAGGGGGGCGGAGTACGCAGTATTTT
14	NA	TRBJ2-4	TRBV5-6	TRBD2	CASSYGTSFDIQYF	TGTGCCAGCAGCTATGGGACTAGCTTTGACATTCAGTACTTC